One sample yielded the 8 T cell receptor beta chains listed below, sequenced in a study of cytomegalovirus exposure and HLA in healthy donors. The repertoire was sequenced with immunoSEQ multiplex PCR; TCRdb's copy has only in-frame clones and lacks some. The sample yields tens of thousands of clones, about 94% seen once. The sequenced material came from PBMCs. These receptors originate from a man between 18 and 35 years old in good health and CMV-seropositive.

The CDR3 DNA is TGCGCCAGCAGCTTTGACAGGGGAGGACAGCCCCAGCATTTT. Its translation: CASSFDRGGQPQHF. The chain is built from TRBV5-1 and TRBJ1-5, with 8 bases aligning to TRBD1. The trim removed 2 bases at V and 7 bases at J, leaving 5 bases unmatched. The CDR3 totals 14 residues. Germline V CDR1 and CDR2: SGHRS, YFSETQ.

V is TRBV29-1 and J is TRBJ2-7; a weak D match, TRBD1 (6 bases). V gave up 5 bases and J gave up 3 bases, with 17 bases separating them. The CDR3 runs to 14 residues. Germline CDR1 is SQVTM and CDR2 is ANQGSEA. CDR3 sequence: CSVTTGVDLYEQYF. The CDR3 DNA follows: TGCAGCGTTACGACAGGAGTAGACCTCTACGAGCAGTACTTC.

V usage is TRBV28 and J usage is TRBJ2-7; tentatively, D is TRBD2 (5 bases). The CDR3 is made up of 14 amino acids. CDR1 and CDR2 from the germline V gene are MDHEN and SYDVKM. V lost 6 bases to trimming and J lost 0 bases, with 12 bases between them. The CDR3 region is CASSYRRSSYEQYF. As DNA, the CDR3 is TGTGCCAGCAGCTACCGGAGGAGCTCCTACGAGCAGTACTTC. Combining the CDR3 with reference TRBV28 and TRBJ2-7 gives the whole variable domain DVKVTQSSRYLVKRTGEKVFLECVQDMDHENMFWYRQDPGLGLRLIYFSYDVKMKEKGDIPEGYSVSREKKERFSLILESASTNQTSMYLCASSYRRSSYEQYFGPGTRLTVT.

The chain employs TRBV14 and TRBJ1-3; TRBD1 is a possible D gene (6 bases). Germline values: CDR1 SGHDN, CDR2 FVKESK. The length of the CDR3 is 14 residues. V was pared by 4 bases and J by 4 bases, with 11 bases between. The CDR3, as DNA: TGTGCCAGCAGCCCTTTGACAGGAGGAAACACCATATATTTT. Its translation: CASSPLTGGNTIYF.

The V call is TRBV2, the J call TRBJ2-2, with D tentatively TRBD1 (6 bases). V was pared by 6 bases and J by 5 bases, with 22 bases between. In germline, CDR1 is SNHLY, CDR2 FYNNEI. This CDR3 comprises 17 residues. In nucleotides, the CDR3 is TGTGCCAGCAGGCCCGGGACAACCCCCAGTTTAACCGGGGAGCTGTTTTTT. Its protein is CASRPGTTPSLTGELFF.

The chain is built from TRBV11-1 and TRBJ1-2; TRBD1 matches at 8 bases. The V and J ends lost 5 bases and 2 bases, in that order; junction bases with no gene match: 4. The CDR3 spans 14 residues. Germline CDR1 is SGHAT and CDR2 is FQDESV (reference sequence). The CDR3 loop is CASSPGQGNYGYTF. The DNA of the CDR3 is TGTGCCAGCAGCCCAGGACAGGGAAACTATGGCTACACCTTC.

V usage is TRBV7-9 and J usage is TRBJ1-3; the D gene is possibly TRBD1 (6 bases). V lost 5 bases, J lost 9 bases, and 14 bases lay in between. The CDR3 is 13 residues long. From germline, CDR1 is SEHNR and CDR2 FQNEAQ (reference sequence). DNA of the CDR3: TGTGCCAGCAGCCCAGGGGATCGGGGCACCATATATTTT. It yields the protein CASSPGDRGTIYF.

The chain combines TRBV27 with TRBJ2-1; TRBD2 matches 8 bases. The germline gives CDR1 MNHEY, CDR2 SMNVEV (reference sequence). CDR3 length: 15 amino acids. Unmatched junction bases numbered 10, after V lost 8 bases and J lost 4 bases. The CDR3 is CASGAGLAPYNEQFF. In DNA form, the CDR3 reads TGTGCCAGCGGCGCCGGACTAGCCCCATACAATGAGCAGTTCTTC.